The 13 T cell receptor beta chains presented below share a single source sample, sequenced in a study of T cells expressing NK-cell markers (TCRdb year 2020). The method behind the library was 5' RACE. The instrument was an Illumina HiSeq 2000. After reprocessing by TCRdb, each CDR3 protein sequence is one entry, and no DNA is given. For this sample, the table gives over 350,000 distinct CDR3 sequences. The ten largest clones take up around 11% of the sample. Input material: blood T cells: a sorted CD56 or NKG2C T cell subset, CD4+ or CD8+ T cells, or bulk PBMC T cells (not recorded which). Every receptor here comes from a woman aged 45-60 years in good health. Donor details come from another sample of the same person, matched by shared clones.

The genes are TRBV6-2 or TRBV6-3 and TRBJ2-2; TCRdb proposes TRBD2, but this gene call is untestable without DNA. This CDR3 contains 17 residues. CDR1 is MNHEY and CDR2 is SVGEGT in the germline V gene. The CDR3 region is CASSSGLAGENTGELFF.

The chain couples TRBV7-8 to TRBJ2-1. The germline CDR1 and CDR2 sequences are SGHVS and FQNEAQ. This CDR3 region has 13 residues. The CDR3: CASSPSGSDEQFF.

This chain uses TRBV20-1 with TRBJ1-2. CDR1 is DFQATT and CDR2 is SNEGSKA in the germline V gene (reference sequence). This CDR3 has 13 amino acids. This CDR3 is CSARAHGYYGYTF.

V usage is TRBV24-1 and J usage is TRBJ2-2; TCRdb returns TRBD1, unconfirmable since there is no DNA. The CDR3 spans 15 residues. Per the germline V gene, CDR1 is KGHDR and CDR2 is SFDVKD. The CDR3 loop is CATRGLQGNTGELFF.

The chain couples TRBV20-1 to TRBJ2-3. Germline V gene data show CDR1 as DFQATT and CDR2 as SNEGSKA (reference sequence). The CDR3 is made up of 15 amino acids. CDR3 sequence: CSAREDLRSTDTQYF.

The chain has TRBV27 and TRBJ1-5; TCRdb gives TRBD1 as the D gene, but with no DNA this cannot be confirmed. This CDR3 comprises 14 residues. CDR1 is MNHEY and CDR2 is SMNVEV in the germline V gene (reference sequence). The CDR3: CASTSHRGNQPQHF.

This chain links TRBV7-6 with TRBJ2-3; lacking DNA, the TRBD2 call made by TCRdb goes unchecked. The CDR3 contains 16 residues. Germline CDR1 reads SGHVS; CDR2 reads FNYEAQ. The CDR3: CASSPLELAEKDTQYF.

This chain links TRBV10-3 with TRBJ2-7; the D call of TRBD2 rests on TCRdb alone, since no DNA is present to check it. The germline V gene has CDR1 ENHRY and CDR2 SYGVKD. The CDR3 totals 14 residues. Here the CDR3 reads CAINLAAGGSEQYF.

The chain uses TRBV7-9 and TRBJ2-3; TCRdb designates TRBD2, a call that cannot be tested without DNA. The CDR3 spans 15 residues. Looked up from germline, CDR1 is SEHNR and CDR2 is FQNEAQ (reference sequence). This CDR3 reads CASSERTSGTHTQYF.

The chain links TRBV7-9 to TRBJ2-1; with no DNA, the TCRdb D assignment of TRBD1 cannot be verified. This CDR3 has 17 residues. Germline V gives CDR1 SEHNR, CDR2 FQNEAQ (reference sequence). The CDR3 loop is CASSLARGTRAYNEQFF.

This chain's CDR3 is CASSLIRGSGNEQFF. The chain employs TRBV5-1 and TRBJ2-1; with no DNA, the TCRdb D assignment of TRBD2 cannot be verified. The CDR3 spans 15 residues. The germline gives CDR1 SGHRS, CDR2 YFSETQ.

The J gene is TRBJ2-1, the V gene TRBV30; TCRdb's D gene call, TRBD1, goes unchecked for lack of DNA. Germline V gives CDR1 GTSNPN, CDR2 SVGIG (reference sequence). This CDR3 contains 13 residues. The CDR3 loop reads CAWSRGTSNEQFF.

The V call is TRBV19, the J call TRBJ2-1. CDR3 length: 13 amino acids. Germline V gene data show CDR1 as LNHDA and CDR2 as SQIVND (reference sequence). The CDR3 loop is CASSIVTGNEQFF.